The source of this T cell receptor beta chain is a study of PD-L1 blockade in urothelial cancer. Study-wide context: Male sex and bladder-origin urothelial cancer were recorded for about 90% of the roughly 29 patients. Prior chemotherapy in patients spanned 0 to 3 regimens.

Germline V CDR1 and CDR2: SGHDN, FVKESK. This CDR3 has 15 residues. Trimming cost V 1 base and J 4 bases; bases outside gene matches: 5. PCRs were each spiked with synthetic TCR analog templates. Assay: immunoSEQ multiplex PCR; the TCRdb copy retains only in-frame clones and omits some. The sample holds some 100,000 clones; about nine tenths are singletons and the top ten take around 0.9%. General observations from the study: TCR clonality was measured in pretreatment peripheral blood. Clonality below the median predicted better survival.

Worth noting for this clone: The target antigen is unknown.

The input for sequencing was PBMCs, taken around atezolizumab (anti-PD-L1) treatment. The source is a woman at least 80 years old with urothelial cancer. The rearrangement uses TRBV14 and TRBJ2-5; TRBD1 matches 8 bases. This CDR3 reads CASSQATDRAETQYF. The CDR3 coding sequence is TGTGCCAGCAGCCAAGCTACGGACAGGGCAGAGACCCAGTACTTC.